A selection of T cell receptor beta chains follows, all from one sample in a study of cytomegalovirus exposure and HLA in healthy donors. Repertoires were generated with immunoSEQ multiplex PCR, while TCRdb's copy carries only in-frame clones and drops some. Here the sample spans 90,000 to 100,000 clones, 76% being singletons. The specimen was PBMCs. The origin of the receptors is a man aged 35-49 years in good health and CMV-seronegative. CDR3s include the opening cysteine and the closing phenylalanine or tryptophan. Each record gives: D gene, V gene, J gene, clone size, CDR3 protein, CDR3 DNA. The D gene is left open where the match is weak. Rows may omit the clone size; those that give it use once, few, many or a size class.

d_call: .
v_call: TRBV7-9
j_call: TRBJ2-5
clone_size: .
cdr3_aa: CASSFSVSQYF
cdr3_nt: TGTGCCAGCAGCTTCTCAGTTTCCCAGTACTTC

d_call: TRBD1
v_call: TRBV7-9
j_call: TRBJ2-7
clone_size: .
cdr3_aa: CSSSPQGTEVRDEQYF
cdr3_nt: TGTTCCAGCAGCCCCCAAGGGACAGAGGTCCGGGACGAGCAGTACTTC

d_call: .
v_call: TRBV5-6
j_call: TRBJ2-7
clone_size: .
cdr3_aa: CASSLETGYSSYEQYF
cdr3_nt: TGTGCCAGCAGCTTGGAAACAGGCTATAGCTCCTACGAGCAGTACTTC

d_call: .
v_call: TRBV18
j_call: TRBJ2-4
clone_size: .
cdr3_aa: CASSPPASDSGAKNIQYF
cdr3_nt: TGTGCCAGCTCACCACCGGCTTCAGATTCGGGAGCCAAAAACATTCAGTACTTC

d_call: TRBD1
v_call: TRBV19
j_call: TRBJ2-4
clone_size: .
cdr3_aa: CASSILGQGKNIQYF
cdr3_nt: TGTGCCAGTAGTATCCTAGGACAGGGAAAAAACATTCAGTACTTC

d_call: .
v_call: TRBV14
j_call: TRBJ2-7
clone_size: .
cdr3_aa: CASSRRRNSYEQYF
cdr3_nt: TGTGCCAGCAGCCGCAGGAGGAACTCCTACGAGCAGTACTTC

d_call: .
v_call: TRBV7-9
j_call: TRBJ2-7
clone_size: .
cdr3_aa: CASSPLGGLYEQYF
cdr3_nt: TGTGCCAGCAGCCCGTTGGGGGGTCTATACGAGCAGTACTTC

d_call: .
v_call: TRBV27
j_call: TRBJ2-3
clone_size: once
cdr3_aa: CASSLSGTDTQYF
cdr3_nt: TGTGCCAGCAGTTTATCCGGGACAGATACGCAGTATTTT

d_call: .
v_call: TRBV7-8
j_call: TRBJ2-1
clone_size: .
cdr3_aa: CASSVIQGEVDNEQFF
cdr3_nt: TGTGCCAGCAGCGTTATACAGGGTGAAGTAGACAATGAGCAGTTCTTC

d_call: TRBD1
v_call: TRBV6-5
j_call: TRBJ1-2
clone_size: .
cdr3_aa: CASSSDGTGNGYTF
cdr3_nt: TGTGCCAGCAGTTCCGACGGGACAGGGAACGGCTACACCTTC

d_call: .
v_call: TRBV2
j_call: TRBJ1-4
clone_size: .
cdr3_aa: CASSGETKNEKLFF
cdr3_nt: TGTGCCAGCAGTGGAGAGACAAAGAATGAAAAACTGTTTTTT

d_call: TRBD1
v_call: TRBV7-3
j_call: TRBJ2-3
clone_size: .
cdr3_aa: CASSLTGVGGYDTQYF
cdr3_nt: TGTGCCAGCAGCTTAACAGGTGTAGGGGGCTATGATACGCAGTATTTT

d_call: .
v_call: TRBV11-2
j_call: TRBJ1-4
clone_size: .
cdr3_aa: CASSFGGAGSGEKLFF
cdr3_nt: TGTGCCAGCAGCTTCGGGGGGGCGGGGAGTGGAGAAAAACTGTTTTTT

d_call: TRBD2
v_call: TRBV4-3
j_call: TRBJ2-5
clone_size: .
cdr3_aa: CASSPEPGLAGVSGTQYF
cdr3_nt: TGCGCCAGCAGCCCTGAACCGGGACTAGCGGGGGTTTCGGGGACCCAGTACTTC

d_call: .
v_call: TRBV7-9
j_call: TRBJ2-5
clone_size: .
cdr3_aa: CSSSPIGFSGHTQETQYF
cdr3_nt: TGTTCCAGCAGCCCGATTGGTTTTAGCGGACACACCCAAGAGACCCAGTACTTC

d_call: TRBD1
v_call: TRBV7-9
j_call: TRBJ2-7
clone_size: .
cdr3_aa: CASSARQGIPYEQYF
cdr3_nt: TGTGCCAGCAGCGCCCGACAGGGTATCCCCTACGAGCAGTACTTC

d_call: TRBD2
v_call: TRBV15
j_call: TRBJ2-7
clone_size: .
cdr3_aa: CATSRSGRAYEQYF
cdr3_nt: TGTGCCACCAGCAGGAGCGGGAGGGCCTACGAGCAGTACTTC

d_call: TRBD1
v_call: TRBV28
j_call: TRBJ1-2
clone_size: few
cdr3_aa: CASQGGLLGYTF
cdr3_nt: TGTGCCAGCCAGGGGGGCCTATTGGGCTACACCTTC

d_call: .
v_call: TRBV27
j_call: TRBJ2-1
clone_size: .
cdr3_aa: CASSLMGPPYNEQLF
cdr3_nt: TGTGCCAGCAGTTTAATGGGGCCGCCCTACAATGAGCAGCTCTTC

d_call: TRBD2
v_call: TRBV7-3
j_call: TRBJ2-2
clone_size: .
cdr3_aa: CASSLQAGGIQGGELFF
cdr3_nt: TGTGCCAGCAGCCTCCAAGCGGGGGGGATTCAGGGCGGGGAGCTGTTTTTT

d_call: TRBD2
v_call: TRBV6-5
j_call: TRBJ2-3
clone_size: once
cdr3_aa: CASSSGLATDTQYF
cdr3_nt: TGTGCCAGCAGCTCCGGACTAGCAACAGATACGCAGTATTTT

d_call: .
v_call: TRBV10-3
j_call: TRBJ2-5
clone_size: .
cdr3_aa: CAISESFGETQYF
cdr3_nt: TGTGCCATCAGTGAGAGCTTTGGAGAGACCCAGTACTTC

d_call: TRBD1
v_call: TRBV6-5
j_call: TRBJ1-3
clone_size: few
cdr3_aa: CASSYSGTVSGNTIYF
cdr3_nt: TGTGCCAGCAGTTACTCTGGGACAGTCTCTGGAAACACCATATATTTT

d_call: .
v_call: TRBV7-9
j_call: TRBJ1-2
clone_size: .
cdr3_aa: CSSSSYGRGHYGYTF
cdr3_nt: TGTTCCAGCAGCTCATACGGGAGGGGTCACTATGGCTACACCTTC

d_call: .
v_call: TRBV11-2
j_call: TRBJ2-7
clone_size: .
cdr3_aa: CASSLALRGSLTYEQYF
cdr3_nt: TGTGCCAGCAGCTTAGCCCTGCGGGGTTCTCTTACCTACGAGCAGTACTTC